Listed below are T cell receptor beta chains from one sample, sequenced in a study of low-dose radiotherapy and immunotherapy resistance in tumors. TCRdb reanalysed the reads using MiXCR and keeps one entry per CDR3 protein. The table lists tens of thousands of distinct CDR3 sequences, around 32% of them singletons. The sequencing here drew on PBMCs, taken before treatment. The receptors come from a female donor with ovarian cancer. CDR3s include the opening cysteine and the closing phenylalanine or tryptophan. A D gene is named only where the DNA matches it firmly. Rows give clone size only sometimes, using once, few, many, or a class for an expanded clone.

J,D,size,V,DNA,CDR3
TRBJ2-3,-,-,TRBV4-1,TGCGCCAGCAGCTTGGGGGCGGGAAACACAGATACGCAGTATTTT,CASSLGAGNTDTQYF
TRBJ1-1,-,many,TRBV12-3/TRBV12-4,TGTGCCAGCAGTTTAGGGCAGGGGACTGAAGCTTTCTTT,CASSLGQGTEAFF
TRBJ1-1,-,many,TRBV20-1,TGCAGTGCTAGAGGCCGGCAAGGGACTGAAGCTTTCTTT,CSARGRQGTEAFF
TRBJ1-3,TRBD1,many,TRBV5-1,TGCGCCAGCAGCTTGGGGGACAGGCGAGGAAACACCATATATTTT,CASSLGDRRGNTIYF
TRBJ2-6,-,many,TRBV7-9,TGTGCCAGCAGCTCCCCAGGGTCTGGGGCCAACGTCCTGACTTTC,CASSSPGSGANVLTF
TRBJ1-2,-,many,TRBV14,TGTGCCAGCAGCCCATTCCGCGTTGCGGCATCTGGCTACACCTTC,CASSPFRVAASGYTF
TRBJ1-1,-,-,TRBV6-8,TGTGCCAGCAGTGAACTCCTCGGGGCCCCTGAAGCTTTCTTT,CASSELLGAPEAFF
TRBJ1-6,-,many,TRBV2,TGTGCCAGCAGTTTCGGACGGAATAATTCACCCCTCCACTTT,CASSFGRNNSPLHF
TRBJ1-4,TRBD1,many,TRBV5-1,TGCGCCAGCAGCTTAAACCCCCTGGGGACAGGGTTCCCAACTAATGAAAAACTGTTTTTT,CASSLNPLGTGFPTNEKLFF
TRBJ2-7,-,many,TRBV21-1,TGTGCCAGCAGCTCCTGGGACAGGGCAACGGGCTACGAGCAGTACTTC,CASSSWDRATGYEQYF
TRBJ2-2,-,-,TRBV20-1,TGCAGTGCCACTGCCGGGAGTCTAGGTACCGGGGAGCTGTTTTTT,CSATAGSLGTGELFF
TRBJ1-2,-,many,TRBV4-3,TGCGCCAGCAGCCAACAGAAAGGGGCGGGTGGCTATGGCTACACCTTC,CASSQQKGAGGYGYTF
TRBJ2-7,-,many,TRBV5-1,TGCGCCAGCAGCTTGGGCTGGGGGCGATCCTCCTACGAGCAGTACTTC,CASSLGWGRSSYEQYF
TRBJ1-4,-,many,TRBV5-1,TGCGCCAGCAGCTTGGCCGCGAGTGAAAAACTGTTTTTT,CASSLAASEKLFF
TRBJ2-2,TRBD2,many,TRBV27,TGTGCCAGCAGTTTAAGGACTAGGCGGACCCCCGGGGAGCTGTTTTTT,CASSLRTRRTPGELFF
TRBJ1-2,TRBD1,-,TRBV12-5,TGTGCTAGTGGTTCCGCCGGACAGGCGAGAAACTATGGCTACACCTTC,CASGSAGQARNYGYTF
TRBJ2-7,TRBD1,many,TRBV29-1,TGCAGCGCTGCGGGACAGGGGGGCAACGAGCAGTACTTC,CSAAGQGGNEQYF
TRBJ2-3,-,many,TRBV7-2,TGTGCCAGCAGCTTGTTTGGCAGGACAGATACGCAGTATTTT,CASSLFGRTDTQYF
TRBJ2-7,TRBD1,many,TRBV14,TGTGCCAGCAGCAAAACGACAGGGGGCCGGAACGAGCAGTACTTC,CASSKTTGGRNEQYF
TRBJ2-3,-,many,TRBV7-8,TGTGCCAGCAGCCCAACAGGGATCACAGATACGCAGTATTTT,CASSPTGITDTQYF
TRBJ2-7,TRBD2,many,TRBV10-3,TGTGCCATCAGTGCTGGACTAGCGGTCGAGCAGTACTTC,CAISAGLAVEQYF
TRBJ2-1,-,many,TRBV3-1,TGTGCCAGCAGCCAAGGACGTGGCGGGTACTACAATGAGCAGTTCTTC,CASSQGRGGYYNEQFF
TRBJ2-6,TRBD1,many,TRBV4-2,TGTGCCAGCAGCGAACCGGGACAGGGAAGCTCTGGGGCCAACGTCCTGACTTTC,CASSEPGQGSSGANVLTF
TRBJ1-5,-,many,TRBV20-1,TGCAGTGCTAGTCCGGGGCCCGGCAATCAGCCCCAGCATTTT,CSASPGPGNQPQHF
TRBJ1-3,-,many,TRBV7-9,TGTGCCAGCAGCTTTCGCCGGGTCTCTGGAAACACCATATATTTT,CASSFRRVSGNTIYF
TRBJ1-5,TRBD1,many,TRBV28,TGTGCCAGCGCAGTCCCAGCGGGACAGATCAATCAGCCCCAGCATTTT,CASAVPAGQINQPQHF
TRBJ1-6,TRBD1,few,TRBV14,TGTGCCAGCAGCCAAGTTGGGACAGCAAATTCACCCCTCCACTTT,CASSQVGTANSPLHF
TRBJ1-1,-,many,TRBV5-1,TGCGCCAGCAGCGTTGACCCCCGTAAGACTGAAGCTTTCTTT,CASSVDPRKTEAFF
TRBJ1-5,-,-,TRBV6-2/TRBV6-3,TGTGCCAGCAGTGATACCTCAACCAGGAAGAATCAGCCCCAGCATTTT,CASSDTSTRKNQPQHF
TRBJ1-5,-,many,TRBV12-3/TRBV12-4,TGTGCCAGCGGGGGGCATCAGCCCCAGCATTTT,CASGGHQPQHF
TRBJ2-5,TRBD2,many,TRBV14,TGTGCCAGCAGCGGTACTAGCGGGAGAGGGCAAGAGACCCAGTACTTC,CASSGTSGRGQETQYF
TRBJ2-5,TRBD2,many,TRBV7-8,TGTGCCAGCAGCTTTAGCGGGACAAAGAAAGAGACCCAGTACTTC,CASSFSGTKKETQYF
TRBJ2-5,-,many,TRBV9,TGTGCCAGCAGCGTAGTAGCGGTAGAAGAGACCCAGTACTTC,CASSVVAVEETQYF
TRBJ2-1,-,-,TRBV3-1,TGTGCCAGCAGCCATCGGGGCGGAATGGGCAATGAGCAGTTCTTC,CASSHRGGMGNEQFF
TRBJ2-1,-,many,TRBV21-1,TGTGCCAGCAGCAAAGATGGCAGGGCCCACAATGAGCAGTTCTTC,CASSKDGRAHNEQFF
TRBJ1-1,-,few,TRBV6-1,TGTGCCAGCAGTGAATCAGGGAGGGAGACTGAAGCTTTCTTT,CASSESGRETEAFF
TRBJ2-1,-,many,TRBV11-3,TGTGCCAGCAGCCCGAGCAGGGGCTACAATGAGCAGTTCTTC,CASSPSRGYNEQFF
TRBJ2-7,-,-,TRBV28,TGTGCCAGCGGCCGAGGGGACTGCGAGCAGTACTTC,CASGRGDCEQYF
TRBJ1-1,TRBD1,many,TRBV6-2/TRBV6-3,TGTGCCAGCAGTTACGGGGGACAGGGGGACACTGAAGCTTTCTTT,CASSYGGQGDTEAFF
TRBJ2-2,TRBD1,few,TRBV15,TGTGCCACCAGCGTCATACAGGGGGCGCCCGGGGAGCTGTTTTTT,CATSVIQGAPGELFF
TRBJ1-1,-,-,TRBV19,TGTGCCAGTAGCCCCCGGGGCGTGGATACTGAAGCTTTCTTT,CASSPRGVDTEAFF
TRBJ1-5,-,many,TRBV27,TGTGCCAGCAGTATTCCCGGGGTGGTTCAGCCCCAGCATTTT,CASSIPGVVQPQHF
TRBJ2-7,-,many,TRBV9,TGTGCCAGCAGCGTAAGTCAAGAGATCCCCTACGAGCAGTACTTC,CASSVSQEIPYEQYF
TRBJ2-2,-,-,TRBV2,TGTGCCAGCAGTGAGGCTAGCTTCGGCACCGGGGAGCTGTTTTTT,CASSEASFGTGELFF
TRBJ2-7,-,many,TRBV7-9,TGTGCCAGCAGCTTGGCACAGGGTATTCACGAGCAGTACTTC,CASSLAQGIHEQYF
TRBJ1-4,-,many,TRBV2,TGTGCCAGCAGTTGGACAGCCGCAACTAATGAAAAACTGTTTTTT,CASSWTAATNEKLFF
TRBJ2-7,-,few,TRBV3-1,TGTGCCAGCAGCCAAGCCCGATCGACAGCTAAAGCCTACGAGCAGTACTTC,CASSQARSTAKAYEQYF
TRBJ2-3,TRBD1,many,TRBV18,TGTGCCAGCTCACTGGTACAGGGGGCGACAGATACGCAGTATTTT,CASSLVQGATDTQYF
TRBJ2-1,-,-,TRBV30,TGTGCCTGTCAGGCATACAATGAGCAGTTCTTC,CACQAYNEQFF
TRBJ2-7,-,few,TRBV6-2/TRBV6-3,TGTGCCAGCAGTAACAGGAGGGGCGAGCAGTACTTC,CASSNRRGEQYF
TRBJ2-1,TRBD1,many,TRBV20-1,TGCAGTGCCGAGGGGGCAGGGGGCAGGGAGCAGTTCTTC,CSAEGAGGREQFF
TRBJ2-1,-,many,TRBV2,TGTGCCAGCAGTAGGGACTCAGCAGTTAATGAGCAGTTCTTC,CASSRDSAVNEQFF
TRBJ2-1,TRBD1,many,TRBV4-3,TGCGCCAGCAGCCAAGAGCAGGACAGGGAGCAGTTCTTC,CASSQEQDREQFF